This TCR beta chain is drawn from a study of blood T cell repertoires in COVID-19. Study background: Whether acute or convalescent, the COVID-19 samples came from the United States, Italy and Spain. Nucleic acid was either cDNA or gDNA, and it came from T cells, B-cell-depleted T cells, or PBMCs.

In the original processing: Estimation of nucleated cell counts was performed using reference gene primer amplification. Generated by immunoSEQ multiplex PCR, the TCRdb table keeps only in-frame clones and is missing some. V and J calls and clone size are as listed in that table; D and trimming were resolved from the DNA. The sample lists 50,000 to 65,000 clones; roughly 90% were seen once. Trimming took 4 bases from V and 0 from J, leaving 10 bases between them. CDR1 and CDR2 from the germline V gene are PRHDT and FYEKMQ (reference sequence). The CDR3 contains 14 residues. The sequenced sample was peripheral blood. The source is a human donor in a cohort sampled during active COVID-19. The rearrangement joins TRBV13 to TRBJ2-7; a possible D gene is TRBD2 (5 bases). CDR3 bases: TGTGCCAGCAGCTCCGGACGGGGCTCCTACGAGCAGTACTTC. This gives the protein CASSSGRGSYEQYF.